This T cell receptor (beta chain) was recovered during a study of T cells in Graves' hyperthyroidism and ophthalmopathy. Among ophthalmopathy patients, the Clinical Activity Score reached at least 3, the NOSPECS grade reached at least 4, and duration remained under 3 months. This clonotype has more than one count but fewer than ten. TCR beta CDR3 regions were amplified from RNA transcripts. In the first-round RT-PCR of the TCR CDR3, the HTBI primer set was used. One entry per CDR3 protein results from TCRdb running MiXCR on the multiplex PCR reads. Here the sample spans hundreds of thousands of distinct CDR3 sequences, more than 14% being singletons. The CDR3 runs 15 residues. Deletions cut 3 bases from V and 0 bases from J, with 12 bases between. Germline values: CDR1 DFQATT, CDR2 SNEGSKA (reference sequence).

The material sequenced was blood. This clonotype was obtained from a woman in her fifties or sixties with Graves' ophthalmopathy. V and J are TRBV20-1 and TRBJ2-4; D not resolved. The CDR3 spells CSASADFVAKNIQYF. The CDR3 coding sequence is TGCAGTGCTAGCGCTGACTTCGTAGCCAAAAACATTCAGTACTTC.